The sequence of this TCR beta chain was determined in a study of lymphopenia after photon versus proton radiotherapy. Generated by immunoSEQ multiplex PCR, the TCRdb table keeps only in-frame clones and is missing some. The sample contains roughly 25,000 clones, 80% to 85% of which appear only once. A remark on this clone: Its target is not known.

Study-level findings and limits: Larger post-nadir TCR diversity loss correlated inversely with survival in deceased patients. After lymphocyte nadir, photon-treated repertoires showed oligoclonal expansion, especially CD8+ Temra. Relative stability marked proton patients; photon patients lost diversity and naive cells. Survival link was tested only in deceased patients; proton benefit remains a possibility.

CDR1 is SGHVS, CDR2 FQNEAQ, per germline. The CDR3 has 16 residues. After removal of 1 base from V and 5 bases from J, the junction contained 6 bases not matched to a gene. Sample: peripheral blood, taken from a patient treated with proton-based radiotherapy. The chain recombines TRBV7-8 with TRBJ1-5; 9 nucleotides align to TRBD1. The sequence came from a woman aged 70 to 79 with pancreatic cancer. This CDR3 reads CASSLVGDRDYQPQHF. The CDR3 region has the DNA TGTGCCAGCAGCTTAGTCGGGGACAGGGATTATCAGCCCCAGCATTTT.